These 20 T cell receptor beta chains were sequenced from one sample in a study of tissue T cells after allogeneic stem cell transplantation. Time point here: mouse harvest day 7 after allogeneic transplant. The graft held 10^6 splenic CD5+ T cells and 10^7 T-cell-depleted bone marrow cells. Using immunoSEQ multiplex PCR, the repertoire was profiled, and TCRdb retains in-frame clones only, with some absent. The repertoire has about 11,000 clones, 35% to 40% of them found once; the top ten carry about 1.9%. Sequencing used skin. The receptors shown here come from a female BALB/c mouse given C57BL/6 T cells with graft-versus-host disease after an allogeneic hematopoietic cell transplant.

The sample holds a few counts of this clone. Here the gene names and germline are mouse. The observed sequence ends 1 residue before the CDR3 terminus, with the missing tail filled in from the germline J gene. The genes are TRBV14 and TRBJ2-7, with 8 bases matching TRBD2. Germline loops: CDR1 SGHDT, CDR2 FRDEAV. Unmatched junction bases numbered 6, after V lost 1 base and J lost 0 bases. The CDR3 has 16 residues. The CDR3 DNA, read in part, is TGTGCCAGCAGTTTCCTCTGGGGGGTTAGCTCCTATGAACAGTAC. Translated: CASSFLWGVSSYEQY. From start to end, the CDR3 is CASSFLWGVSSYEQYF.

Turning to this clone: The genes and germline here are from mouse. Read coverage stops 1 residue before the CDR3 terminus; the germline J gene supplies the remainder. This chain joins TRBV26 and TRBJ1-1; D is unresolved. CDR1 and CDR2 from the germline V gene are KGHPV and FQNQEV (reference sequence). V gave up 3 bases and J gave up 2 bases, with 7 bases separating them. This CDR3 has 13 amino acids. CDR3 sequence reads: CASSLNTNTEVFF. The DNA read from the CDR3 is TGTGCCAGCAGTCTCAACACCAACACAGAAGTCTTC.

This clone counts as medium-sized. Each gene name is a mouse one. The DNA ends 1 residue before the CDR3 does, and the rest of the CDR3 is filled in from the germline J gene. The chain combines TRBV12-1 with TRBJ2-3; 8 bases fit TRBD2. The CDR3 sequence is 13 residues long. The V and J ends lost 5 bases and 4 bases, in that order; junction bases with no gene match: 4. Germline-derived CDR1 and CDR2 are SGHSN and HYEKVE. This CDR3 reads CASFDWGSETLYF. The covered CDR3 bases are TGTGCCAGCTTTGACTGGGGCTCAGAAACGCTGTAT.

This clone is categorized as medium-sized. The gene names given are mouse names. The CDR3 end is not reached by the read, which stops 1 residue before it; the germline J gene fills it in. V gene TRBV31 combines with J gene TRBJ2-7, with D possibly being TRBD2 (7 bases). The CDR3 is 12 residues long. Trimming took 0 bases from V and 7 from J, leaving 10 bases between them. In germline, CDR1 is GKSSPN, CDR2 SITVG. The sequenced part of the CDR3 DNA is TGTGCCTGGAGTCTAGAGGGGGGGGAACAGTAC. Encoded protein: CAWSLEGGEQY. The complete CDR3 protein is CAWSLEGGEQYF.

As for this clone: Gene labels here are mouse ones. The CDR3 is cut off 1 residue early in the read; its end comes from the germline J gene. This specimen includes other DNA sequences encoding the same CDR3. This chain links TRBV3 with TRBJ1-1; the D gene is possibly TRBD1 (5 bases). There are 13 residues in the CDR3. The germline V gene has CDR1 SNHLY and CDR2 FYNGKV (reference sequence). V lost 5 bases and J lost 0, with 7 bases in between. The CDR3 DNA, read in part, is TGTGCCAGCAGCAGGACACCAAACACAGAAGTCTTC. Its protein product is CASSRTPNTEVF. The complete CDR3 sequence is CASSRTPNTEVFF.

As regards this clone: All gene names here are mouse names. CDR3 residues: CSSSQSGNTGQLYF. The covered CDR3 bases are TGCTCCAGCAGTCAATCGGGGAACACCGGGCAGCTCTAC. This rearrangement joins TRBV23 to TRBJ2-2. Sequencing ends 1 residue short of the CDR3 end; the germline J gene provides the rest. CDR1 and CDR2 (germline): KGHTA, FQNQQP. The CDR3 length is 14 residues.

This clone came up a few times. Gene names are the mouse ones. The read is 1 residue too short to cover the CDR3 end, so that end is filled in from the germline J gene. The chain recombines TRBV13-2 with TRBJ2-4; TRBD2 agrees at 8 bases. This CDR3 comprises 15 residues. Germline CDR1 NNHNN, CDR2 SYGAGS (reference sequence). The V segment lost 1 base and the J segment 3 bases; nucleotides outside the gene matches: 4. CDR3: CASGDRGGRQNTLYF. The part of the CDR3 DNA that was read is TGTGCCAGCGGTGATAGGGGGGGGCGCCAAAACACCTTGTAC.

In its sample, this clone was seen a few times. The listed genes are named as in mouse. The CDR3 region is CTCSALSYNSPLYF. The DNA read from the CDR3 is TGCACCTGCAGTGCGCTTTCCTATAATTCGCCCCTCTAC. V usage is TRBV1 and J usage is TRBJ1-6; the D is unclear. Read data end 1 residue before the CDR3 end; the end is taken from the germline J gene. TRBJ1-6 is known as an ORF, though its function is uncertain. The CDR3 extends over 14 amino acids. Germline lookup yields CDR1 NSQYPW and CDR2 LRSPGD (reference sequence). Trimming left V 3 bases short and J 0 bases short, with 3 bases between.

This clone was found once. Gene and germline names: mouse. Read sequence stops 1 residue before the CDR3 end, and the germline J gene provides the missing end. This sequence joins TRBV5 and TRBJ2-4, with D perhaps matching TRBD1 (5 bases). Trimming stripped 1 base from V and 0 bases from J, with 11 bases between. Germline V lookup: CDR1 LGHNA, CDR2 YNLKQL (reference sequence). CDR3 size: 16 residues. The part of the CDR3 DNA that was read is TGTGCCAGCAGCCAAGTAACAGGAGGAAGTCAAAACACCTTGTAC. It encodes CASSQVTGGSQNTLY. In full, the CDR3 reads CASSQVTGGSQNTLYF.

Worth noting for this clone: Gene and germline names: mouse. The read ends 1 residue shy of where the CDR3 ends; the end is completed using the germline J gene. This chain connects TRBV1 to TRBJ2-4; 11 positions agree with TRBD1. The CDR3 runs to 14 residues. Germline CDR1 and CDR2: NSQYPW and LRSPGD (reference sequence). Trimming cost V 3 bases and J 6 bases; bases outside gene matches: 2. CDR3 DNA, as far as it was read: TGCACCTGCAGTGCCCGGGACAGGGGGAACACCTTGTAC. This encodes CTCSARDRGNTLY. In full, the CDR3 is CTCSARDRGNTLYF. Variable domain in full (rest from reference TRBV1 and TRBJ2-4): VTLLEQNPRWRLVPRGQAVNLRCILKNSQYPWMSWYQQDLQKQLQWLFTLRSPGDKEVKSLPGADYLATRVTDTELRLQVANMSQGRTLYCTCSARDRGNTLYFGAGTRLSVL.

This clone was found a few times. Gene names are the mouse ones. The sequenced fragment ends 1 residue before the CDR3 boundary, so the rest is inferred from the germline J gene. The V gene is TRBV26, the J gene TRBJ1-1; D may be TRBD1 (6 bases). There are 15 residues in the CDR3. CDR1 is KGHPV, CDR2 FQNQEV, per germline (reference sequence). The V end lost 1 base, the J end lost 0 bases, and 9 bases lay between the germline ends. The CDR3 DNA, read in part, is TGTGCCAGCAGTCTGTTTGGGACAACAAACACAGAAGTCTTC. This codes for CASSLFGTTNTEVF. The whole CDR3 reads CASSLFGTTNTEVFF.

Concerning this clone: The gene symbols are mouse symbols. Read data end 1 residue before the CDR3 end; the end is taken from the germline J gene. The V call is TRBV23, the J call TRBJ1-1; TRBD1 is the table's D call, not checked against the DNA. Germline V CDR1 and CDR2: KGHTA, FQNQQP. The CDR3 contains 11 residues. The CDR3: CSSSYRGEVFF. The sequenced CDR3 bases are TGCTCCAGCAGTTACAGGGGAGAAGTCTTC.

Concerning this clone: Here the gene names and germline are mouse. The CDR3 end falls 1 residue outside the read, so it is completed with the germline J gene. This chain joins TRBV26 and TRBJ2-3; no firm D call. The CDR3 covers 13 residues. Germline assignment: CDR1 KGHPV and CDR2 FQNQEV (reference sequence). V was shortened by 0 bases and J by 2 bases, with 3 bases between the two germline ends. The CDR3 here is CASSLSYAETLYF. CDR3 bases read: TGTGCCAGCAGTCTGTCGTATGCAGAAACGCTGTAT.

In regard to this clone: All gene names here are mouse names. The CDR3 goes on 1 residue after the read ends, and that part is filled in from the germline J gene. This chain links TRBV23 with TRBJ2-1; the tabulated D call, TRBD2, remains unverified against the DNA. This CDR3 region has 15 residues. CDR1 and CDR2 (germline): KGHTA, FQNQQP. The CDR3 is CSSSQRDWGVAEQFF. Incomplete CDR3 DNA: TGCTCCAGCAGTCAAAGGGACTGGGGGGTTGCTGAGCAGTTC.

To note about this clone: The genes are named according to mouse. The CDR3 end falls 1 residue outside the read, so it is completed with the germline J gene. This chain uses TRBV13-1 with TRBJ1-4; 8 nucleotides line up with TRBD1. Germline CDR1 NSHNY, CDR2 SYGAGN. This CDR3 is built from 15 residues. V lost 3 bases to trimming and J lost 5 bases; unmatched junction nucleotides: 6. The covered CDR3 bases are TGTGCCAGCAGTGTCGGACAGGGAGGGAACGAAAGATTATTT. Encoded protein: CASSVGQGGNERLF. The CDR3 in full is CASSVGQGGNERLFF.

This clone appeared a few times. Each gene name is a mouse one. The read ends 1 residue before the CDR3 terminus; that terminus is restored from the germline J gene. The V call is TRBV16, the J call TRBJ1-6; D is unclear. TRBJ1-6 is reported as an ORF; its role is uncertain. Trimming left V 1 base short and J 0 bases short, with 4 bases between. The CDR3 is made up of 15 amino acids. CDR1 and CDR2 from the germline V gene are SGHSA and FRNQAP. Incomplete CDR3 DNA: TGTGCAAGCAGCTTAGCCATTTCCTATAATTCGCCCCTCTAC. Translated, it gives CASSLAISYNSPLY. From start to end, the CDR3 is CASSLAISYNSPLYF.

Of note for this clone: Genes and germline come from the mouse. This CDR3 is CASSPRTGVNERLFF. The sequenced CDR3 bases are TGTGCCAGCAGTCCCCGGACAGGGGTCAACGAAAGATTATTT. The V gene is TRBV26, the J gene TRBJ1-4, with 9 bases fitting TRBD1. The read comes to an end 1 residue before the CDR3 does, leaving the germline J gene to fill in the end. The V segment lost 4 bases and the J segment 4 bases; nucleotides outside the gene matches: 4. Germline loops: CDR1 KGHPV, CDR2 FQNQEV (reference sequence). The CDR3 length is 15 residues.

Points on this clone: These gene names are mouse names. The read ends 1 residue before the CDR3 terminus; that terminus is restored from the germline J gene. J is TRBJ2-1 and V is TRBV12-1; the match to TRBD2 covers 8 bases. Germline V gives CDR1 SGHSN, CDR2 HYEKVE. CDR3 length: 14 amino acids. V gave up 4 bases and J gave up 3 bases; unmatched junction bases: 4. CDR3 bases read: TGTGCCAGCTCCCCCGGGACTGGCTATGCTGAGCAGTTC. Amino acid sequence: CASSPGTGYAEQF. The full-length CDR3 reads as CASSPGTGYAEQFF.

A note on this clone: The listed genes are named as in mouse. The observed sequence ends 1 residue before the CDR3 terminus, with the missing tail filled in from the germline J gene. The V gene is TRBV13-2, the J gene TRBJ2-7, with 11 bases aligning to TRBD2. Germline CDR1 reads NNHNN; CDR2 reads SYGAGS (reference sequence). With V trimmed by 1 base and J by 6 bases, 3 bases remained unmatched. The CDR3 consists of 14 residues. CDR3 bases read: TGTGCCAGCGGTGATACTGGGGGGGCGCGTGAACAGTAC. Translation: CASGDTGGAREQY. The CDR3 in its entirety is CASGDTGGAREQYF.

As to this clone: All gene names here are mouse names. The read falls 1 residue short of the CDR3 end, and the missing part is taken from the germline J gene. This chain links TRBV3 with TRBJ1-4; TRBD1 aligns across 8 bases. CDR3 size: 14 residues. Germline assignment: CDR1 SNHLY and CDR2 FYNGKV (reference sequence). The V segment lost 1 base and the J segment 6 bases; nucleotides outside the gene matches: 1. The CDR3 is CASSLGQGYERLFF. The DNA read from the CDR3 is TGTGCCAGCAGCTTAGGACAGGGGTACGAAAGATTATTT.